The entry below describes one T cell receptor (beta chain). The CDR3 has 14 residues. Germline CDR1 reads SNHLY; CDR2 reads FYNNEI. No sorting of T cells preceded isolation of total RNA from whole blood. The data are from a study of monozygotic twins with inflammatory bowel disease. For each CDR3 protein, TCRdb gives one entry from its re-call of the 5' RACE reads, without DNA. The sample's table shows approximately 400,000 distinct CDR3 sequences. The TCR sequence derives from a human donor with ulcerative colitis or Crohn's disease, or a healthy co-twin of an affected twin (not recorded which). V is TRBV2 and J is TRBJ2-3; absent DNA, TCRdb's TRBD2 call cannot be checked. The sample taken for sequencing was blood. CDR3 region: CASSEPTSGNTQYF.